Following are 27 T cell receptor beta chains from one sample sequenced in a study of blood T cell repertoires in COVID-19. Clones were sequenced by immunoSEQ multiplex PCR, and TCRdb holds only the in-frame ones, with some missing. Of 29,000 or so clones listed, roughly 80% are singletons. Sequenced sample: peripheral blood. Receptor source: a woman aged 70-85 years with acute or convalescent COVID-19.

This chain joins TRBV6-5 and TRBJ1-5; no definite D call. Germline V lookup: CDR1 MNHEY, CDR2 SVGAGI. The CDR3 has 14 residues. V was cut by 4 bases and J by 4 bases, with 11 bases left in between. CDR3 nucleotide sequence: TGTGCCAGCAGTTTTAACGGAGGGAATCAGCCCCAGCATTTT. This sequence encodes CASSFNGGNQPQHF.

The chain uses TRBV29-1 and TRBJ1-1; 7 bases are shared with TRBD1. The CDR3 runs to 11 residues. Trimming removed 5 bases from V and 11 bases from J; junction bases left unmatched: 8. Germline values: CDR1 SQVTM, CDR2 ANQGSEA. In DNA form, the CDR3 reads TGCAGCGTTCCGACAGGGTTTGGGGCTTTCTTT. Its protein is CSVPTGFGAFF. The full variable domain, in which reference TRBV29-1 and TRBJ1-1 provide the parts outside the CDR3, is SAVISQKPSRDICQRGTSLTIQCQVDSQVTMMFWYRQQPGQSLTLIATANQGSEATYESGFVIDKFPISRPNLTFSTLTVSNMSPEDSSIYLCSVPTGFGAFFGQGTRLTVV.

The chain joins TRBV27 to TRBJ2-1, with 8 bases lining up with TRBD2. The CDR3 has 15 residues. V lost 0 bases to trimming and J lost 9 bases; unmatched junction nucleotides: 7. The germline V gene encodes CDR1 MNHEY and CDR2 SMNVEV (reference sequence). CDR3 in DNA: TGTGCCAGCAGTTTATCGTCGGGGGGGCGGGGTGAGCAGTTCTTC. Translating gives CASSLSSGGRGEQFF.

The chain combines TRBV4-3 with TRBJ2-3; TRBD2 agrees at 11 bases. Germline V gives CDR1 LGHNA, CDR2 YSLEER. This CDR3 contains 17 residues. V lost 1 base, J lost 5 bases, and 8 bases stayed unmatched. The chain's CDR3 is CASSQGSLAGGKDTQYF. DNA of the CDR3: TGCGCCAGCAGCCAAGGTTCCCTAGCGGGGGGCAAAGATACGCAGTATTTT.

The gene calls are TRBV19 and TRBJ1-3; unclear D gene. V lost 0 bases and J 0 bases, leaving 12 bases between the germline ends. The CDR3 has 17 residues. Germline V CDR1 and CDR2: LNHDA, SQIVND (reference sequence). CDR3 in DNA: TGTGCCAGTAGTATAGATGTACAGCAAGTCTCTGGAAACACCATATATTTT. Translation gives CASSIDVQQVSGNTIYF.

The DNA of the CDR3 is TGTGCCAGCAGATCGACCGGACTAGCGGGACCCGGGGAGCTGTTTTTT. Amino acids: CASRSTGLAGPGELFF. The chain recombines TRBV27 with TRBJ2-2; TRBD2 matches at 12 bases. CDR1 is MNHEY and CDR2 is SMNVEV in the germline V gene (reference sequence). J lost 6 bases, V lost 6 bases, and 8 bases had no gene match. The CDR3 is 16 amino acids.

The genes are TRBV7-9 and TRBJ1-2; a weak D match, TRBD1 (6 bases). Trimming removed 5 bases from V and 0 bases from J, with 16 bases in between. The CDR3 contains 16 residues. Germline CDR1 SEHNR, CDR2 FQNEAQ (reference sequence). The CDR3 DNA reads as TGTGCCAGCAGCCTAGGACAGTTCTCAGCTAACTATGGCTACACCTTC. It translates to CASSLGQFSANYGYTF.

The chain links TRBV7-9 to TRBJ1-3; 8 bases agree with TRBD1. The J segment lost 0 bases and the V segment lost 1 base, leaving 2 bases of the junction unmatched. Germline V gene data show CDR1 as SEHNR and CDR2 as FQNEAQ (reference sequence). This CDR3 is 16 amino acids long. The CDR3 is CASSLETGASGNTIYF. The CDR3 coding sequence is TGTGCCAGCAGCTTAGAGACAGGGGCCTCTGGAAACACCATATATTTT.

The rearrangement uses TRBV7-2 and TRBJ2-1; 7 positions agree with TRBD2. With V trimmed by 1 base and J by 7 bases, 10 bases remained unmatched. CDR3 size: 16 residues. Looked up from germline, CDR1 is SGHTA and CDR2 is FQGNSA. In DNA form, the CDR3 reads TGTGCCAGCAGCTTAGGGGGGGGACGGGTAGGGAATGAGCAGTTCTTC. Amino acids: CASSLGGGRVGNEQFF.

V is TRBV27 and J is TRBJ2-3, with D tentatively TRBD1 (6 bases). This CDR3 has 16 amino acids. The V and J ends lost 5 bases and 0 bases respectively, with 15 bases between them. Per germline, CDR1 MNHEY and CDR2 SMNVEV (reference sequence). This CDR3 is CASSRTWGPSTDTQYF. The CDR3, as DNA: TGTGCCAGCAGTAGAACGTGGGGGCCTAGCACAGATACGCAGTATTTT.

This clone was observed a handful of times. The chain couples TRBV5-1 to TRBJ1-3; D not certain. The CDR3 consists of 14 residues. The V end was cut by 1 base, the J end by 4 bases, with 9 bases between. Germline lookup yields CDR1 SGHRS and CDR2 YFSETQ. CDR3: CASSLSGDGNTIYF. DNA for the CDR3: TGCGCCAGCAGCTTGTCAGGTGACGGAAACACCATATATTTT. Variable domain in full (rest from reference TRBV5-1 and TRBJ1-3): KAGVTQTPRYLIKTRGQQVTLSCSPISGHRSVSWYQQTPGQGLQFLFEYFSETQRNKGNFPGRFSGRQFSNSRSEMNVSTLELGDSALYLCASSLSGDGNTIYFGEGSWLTVV.

The chain is built from TRBV27 and TRBJ2-5; TRBD2 aligns across 11 bases. The CDR3 consists of 15 residues. J lost 5 bases, V lost 6 bases, and 8 bases had no gene match. Per the germline V gene, CDR1 is MNHEY and CDR2 is SMNVEV (reference sequence). The CDR3 DNA sequence: TGTGCCAGCAGCCGTAGCGGGGGGGCCAGGGAGACCCAGTACTTC. Protein: CASSRSGGARETQYF.

The chain combines TRBV4-2 with TRBJ1-5; 7 nucleotides line up with TRBD1. The CDR3 extends over 15 amino acids. Germline V gene sequence: CDR1 LGHNA, CDR2 YNFKEQ. J was trimmed by 0 bases and V by 4 bases; bases with no gene match: 3. For the CDR3, the DNA is TGTGCCAGCAGCCCCACAGGGGATAGCAATCAGCCCCAGCATTTT. Amino acids: CASSPTGDSNQPQHF.

This chain links TRBV11-3 with TRBJ2-1; D is perhaps TRBD2 (5 bases). This CDR3 has 15 residues. The germline V and J ends were trimmed by 5 bases and 0 bases, with 11 bases remaining between them. CDR1 SGHNT and CDR2 YENEEA come from the germline V gene. CDR3 nucleotide sequence: TGTGCCAGCAGCCCCGAGGGCGTCTCCTACAATGAGCAGTTCTTC. Amino acids: CASSPEGVSYNEQFF.

The J gene is TRBJ2-1, the V gene TRBV19; 7 bases line up with TRBD2. The ends lost 3 bases at V and 5 bases at J; junction bases unmatched: 13. The CDR3 runs 17 residues. In germline, CDR1 is LNHDA, CDR2 SQIVND (reference sequence). CDR3 in amino acids: CASSIPRRASGNNEQFF. CDR3 in DNA: TGTGCCAGTAGTATCCCGCGGCGGGCTAGCGGTAACAATGAGCAGTTCTTC.

The chain joins TRBV5-4 to TRBJ2-7; TRBD2 agrees at 11 bases. With 5 bases clipped from V and 5 bases from J, the junction kept 6 bases outside the gene matches. The CDR3 loop spans 14 amino acids. Germline CDR1 is SGHNT and CDR2 is YYREEE (reference sequence). The CDR3 region has the DNA TGTGCCAGCAGGATAGCGGGGGGGACCCACGAGCAGTACTTC. Translated: CASRIAGGTHEQYF.

This rearrangement joins TRBV4-3 to TRBJ1-6; possibly TRBD1 for D (6 bases). The CDR3 extends over 15 amino acids. CDR1 is LGHNA, CDR2 YSLEER, per germline. Trimming stripped 0 bases from V and 12 bases from J, with 15 bases between. The CDR3 here is CASSQDRKGGQPLHF. The DNA of the CDR3 is TGCGCCAGCAGCCAAGATCGCAAAGGGGGACAACCCCTCCACTTT.

The chain is built from TRBV18 and TRBJ1-3; tentatively, D is TRBD1 (6 bases). The CDR3 runs to 13 residues. Trimming removed 6 bases from V and 7 bases from J, with 13 bases in between. Germline V gene data show CDR1 as KGHSH and CDR2 as LQKENI. The CDR3 here is CASSGGGRNTIYF. The CDR3 DNA is TGTGCCAGCTCGGGCGGGGGCCGTAACACCATATATTTT. The full variable domain, its missing parts supplied by reference TRBV18 and TRBJ1-3, is NAGVMQNPRHLVRRRGQEARLRCSPMKGHSHVYWYRQLPEEGLKFMVYLQKENIIDESGMPKERFSAEFPKEGPSILRIQQVVRGDSAAYFCASSGGGRNTIYFGEGSWLTVV.

This clone came up a few times. The chain recombines TRBV28 with TRBJ2-7; 8 bases are shared with TRBD2. The CDR3 is made up of 15 amino acids. From germline, CDR1 is MDHEN and CDR2 SYDVKM. Trimming removed 8 bases from V and 0 bases from J; junction bases left unmatched: 9. Written as DNA, the CDR3 is TGTGCCAGCGATTCGGGAGGGGCAGGCTCCTACGAGCAGTACTTC. Translated, it gives CASDSGGAGSYEQYF.

The chain carries TRBV5-1 and TRBJ2-7; 11 bases are shared with TRBD1. This CDR3 is 15 amino acids long. Germline trimming cut 3 bases from V and 5 bases from J; bases unmatched to any gene: 7. In germline, CDR1 is SGHRS, CDR2 YFSETQ. In DNA, the CDR3 is TGCGCCAGCAGCTCCCGGGACAGGGGGATTGACGAGCAGTACTTC. Its translation is CASSSRDRGIDEQYF.

This sequence joins TRBV27 and TRBJ2-1; a weak D match, TRBD2 (6 bases). Trimming cost V 7 bases and J 2 bases, with 21 bases left between them. This CDR3 has 17 amino acids. Germline CDR1 is MNHEY and CDR2 is SMNVEV (reference sequence). The CDR3 nucleotides are TGTGCCAGCACTCAAACCTCAGCGGGCCTTCCCTACAATGAGCAGTTCTTC. Protein: CASTQTSAGLPYNEQFF.

The chain couples TRBV10-3 to TRBJ2-2; 10 bases align to TRBD2. V lost 5 bases and J lost 4; bases outside the gene matches: 7. The CDR3 runs to 16 residues. CDR1 is ENHRY, CDR2 SYGVKD, per germline. CDR3 DNA: TGTGCCATCAGTCCAGCGGGGGGGCCGGGCACCGGGGAGCTGTTTTTT. Its translation is CAISPAGGPGTGELFF.

This clone has a handful of counts. The rearrangement links TRBV5-1 to TRBJ1-5; unclear D gene. Trimming stripped 3 bases from V and 4 bases from J, with 11 bases between. Germline lookup yields CDR1 SGHRS and CDR2 YFSETQ. The CDR3 totals 14 residues. The CDR3 DNA follows: TGCGCCAGCAGCTCCGACGGAGTAAATCAGCCCCAGCATTTT. The encoded protein is CASSSDGVNQPQHF.

The count of this clone is one. CDR3: CASSSAPNSPLHF. CDR3 DNA: TGTGCCAGCAGCTCAGCTCCGAATTCACCCCTCCACTTT. The chain couples TRBV7-9 to TRBJ1-6, with no clear D. From germline, CDR1 is SEHNR and CDR2 FQNEAQ (reference sequence). V lost 4 bases, J lost 7 bases, and 8 bases lay in between. CDR3 length equals 13 residues.

V and J are TRBV27 and TRBJ1-6, with a possible D match to TRBD1 (6 bases). The germline V gene encodes CDR1 MNHEY and CDR2 SMNVEV (reference sequence). This CDR3 contains 14 residues. Trimming pared 7 bases from V and 9 bases from J, leaving 16 bases between. The CDR3 spells CASTHPGELSPLHF. Written as DNA, the CDR3 is TGTGCCAGCACCCATCCAGGGGAGCTTTCACCCCTCCACTTT.

With respect to this clone: Other DNA sequences from this sample encode an identical CDR3 as well. The chain carries TRBV18 and TRBJ2-1; 7 bases match TRBD2. Trimming cost V 3 bases and J 2 bases; bases outside gene matches: 7. Germline CDR1 is KGHSH and CDR2 is LQKENI. The CDR3 extends over 16 amino acids. The CDR3 DNA is TGTGCCAGCTCACCGGGACTTGCGGGGGCCTACAATGAGCAGTTCTTC. Its translation is CASSPGLAGAYNEQFF.

This sequence joins TRBV7-3 and TRBJ1-1; D gene unclear. The germline V gene encodes CDR1 SGHTA and CDR2 FQGTGA. The germline V and J ends were trimmed by 4 bases and 0 bases, with 9 bases remaining between them. CDR3 length equals 14 residues. CDR3 amino acids: CASSSERLNTEAFF. The CDR3 DNA reads TGTGCCAGCAGCTCAGAGCGACTGAACACTGAAGCTTTCTTT.